The T cell receptor beta chain under discussion was sequenced for a study of blood T cell repertoires in COVID-19. The overall study: The analysed material was cDNA or gDNA that came from T cells, B-cell-depleted T cells, or PBMCs.

J was trimmed by 10 bases and V by 5 bases; bases with no gene match: 5. This CDR3 is built from 13 residues. CDR1 and CDR2 (germline): LNHDA, SQIVND (reference sequence). Clones were read by immunoSEQ multiplex PCR, and TCRdb kept only the in-frame ones, dropping some. This table has nearly 35,000 clones, 60% to 80% appearing once. The J gene is TRBJ1-6, the V gene TRBV19; 7 nucleotides align to TRBD1. The receptor comes from a woman in her fifties or sixties with acute or convalescent COVID-19. Sequencing used peripheral blood. The CDR3 protein is CASSGQDRSPLHF. As DNA, the CDR3 is TGTGCCAGTAGTGGACAGGACAGATCACCCCTCCACTTT. The full variable domain, in which reference TRBV19 and TRBJ1-6 provide the parts outside the CDR3, is DGGITQSPKYLFRKEGQNVTLSCEQNLNHDAMYWYRQDPGQGLRLIYYSQIVNDFQKGDIAEGYSVSREKKESFPLTVTSAQKNPTAFYLCASSGQDRSPLHFGNGTRLTVT.